This TCR beta chain was captured by sequencing in a study of cytomegalovirus exposure and HLA in healthy donors. General observations from the study: For most TCR beta V segments, an earlier analysis put the productive rate at about 90% or about 30% of the time. Relative to the 666-donor mean, N-insertions were reportedly fewer in an Asian-associated ancestry cluster in a later analysis.

This CDR3 contains 13 residues. Trimming removed 7 bases from V and 4 bases from J, with 8 bases in between. Germline loops: CDR1 LNHNV, CDR2 YYDKDF (reference sequence). PCR was performed using 60 Vbeta and 13 Jbeta primers. Sequenced by immunoSEQ multiplex PCR; TCRdb stores in-frame clones only, minus some. The repertoire consists of over 110,000 clones, with around 80% occurring once and the leading ten covering around 9.1%. A note on this clone: What it binds is not known.

This receptor was identified in a woman in her forties or fifties in good health and CMV-seropositive. J is TRBJ2-6 and V is TRBV15, with D possibly TRBD2 on 5 matching bases. Sequenced: PBMCs. The CDR3 is CATTTGGANVLTF. Here the CDR3 DNA reads TGTGCCACCACCACGGGAGGGGCCAACGTCCTGACTTTC.